This T cell receptor (beta chain) is from a study of cytomegalovirus exposure and HLA in healthy donors. General observations from the study: Upon later analysis, HLA-associated TCR beta chains proved more clonally expanded than other, equally common chains.

Regarding this clone: The antigen remains unidentified.

All the people who gave samples were healthy bone marrow donors. PCR involved 60 Vbeta and 13 Jbeta primers. Produced via immunoSEQ multiplex PCR; TCRdb's table is partial and in-frame only. The sample consists of about 140,000 clones, more than 65% of them appearing once. Germline V lookup: CDR1 LGHNA, CDR2 YNFKEQ. With 2 bases removed from V and 4 bases from J, the gap between germline ends came to 9 bases. CDR3 length: 14 residues. Sequencing input: PBMCs. The J gene is TRBJ1-3, the V gene TRBV4-2; perhaps TRBD1 as D (6 bases). The clonotype was recovered from a woman aged 25 to 39 in good health and CMV-seronegative. CDR3 amino acids: CASSQHRDGNTIYF. The CDR3 DNA is TGTGCCAGCAGCCAACACAGGGACGGAAACACCATATATTTT.